What follows are 32 T cell receptor beta chains derived from one specimen sequenced in a study of radiotherapy plus CTLA-4 blockade in lung cancer. Assay: immunoSEQ multiplex PCR; the TCRdb copy retains only in-frame clones and omits some. The sample has over 80,000 clones, about 87% seen once. The sequencing here drew on peripheral blood, taken from a patient treated with radiotherapy plus ipilimumab. The receptors derive from a human donor with non-small cell lung cancer that progressed on radiotherapy plus ipilimumab.

This CDR3 reads CASSGSGRATDTQYF. The CDR3 bases are TGTGCCAGCAGCGGGAGCGGGAGGGCCACAGATACGCAGTATTTT. This sequence joins TRBV9 and TRBJ2-3; 10 nucleotides align to TRBD2. The CDR3 runs 15 residues. Germline CDR1 SGDLS, CDR2 YYNGEE. After removal of 3 bases from V and 2 bases from J, the junction contained 3 bases not matched to a gene.

This clone was detected once. The chain joins TRBV6-6 to TRBJ1-1; D possibly corresponds to TRBD1 (5 bases). CDR1 is MNHNY and CDR2 is SVGAGI in the germline V gene (reference sequence). V gave up 2 bases and J gave up 3 bases, with 13 bases separating them. The CDR3 runs to 15 residues. Here the CDR3 reads CASSYRQLRDTEAFF. In DNA, the CDR3 is TGTGCCAGCAGTTACCGACAGCTTAGGGACACTGAAGCTTTCTTT.

The chain couples TRBV5-6 to TRBJ1-2; unclear D gene. V was clipped by 1 base and J by 0 bases, with 13 bases between them. The CDR3 extends over 16 amino acids. The germline CDR1 and CDR2 sequences are SGHDT and YYEEEE. CDR3 residues: CASSLKVERSNYGYTF. CDR3 coding DNA: TGTGCCAGCAGCTTGAAGGTAGAGAGATCTAACTATGGCTACACCTTC.

This clone was seen only once. The chain joins TRBV23-1 to TRBJ1-6, with 9 positions matching TRBD1. TRBV23-1 counts as an open reading frame of uncertain function. The length of the CDR3 is 17 residues. V gave up 4 bases and J gave up 10 bases; unmatched junction bases: 14. The CDR3, as DNA: TGCGCCAGCAGTCCGGGACAGGGTCCTTTCGTGGGGTCACCCCTCCACTTT. Amino acid sequence: CASSPGQGPFVGSPLHF.

V gene TRBV5-4 combines with J gene TRBJ2-4; D uncertain. Germline CDR1 is SGHNT and CDR2 is YYREEE (reference sequence). The CDR3 consists of 14 residues. Deletions cut 4 bases from V and 1 base from J, with 9 bases between. As DNA, the CDR3 is TGTGCCAGCAGCACCACACTGGCCAAAAACATTCAGTACTTC. Amino acids: CASSTTLAKNIQYF. Using reference TRBV5-4 and TRBJ2-4 for the parts outside the CDR3, the full variable domain is ETGVTQSPTHLIKTRGQQVTLRCSSQSGHNTVSWYQQALGQGPQFIFQYYREEENGRGNFPPRFSGLQFPNYSSELNVNALELDDSALYLCASSTTLAKNIQYFGAGTRLSVL.

Worth noting for this clone: The sample contains more than one DNA sequence encoding this CDR3. V gene TRBV7-2 combines with J gene TRBJ2-1, with a weak D call TRBD2 (5 bases). V was clipped by 4 bases and J by 7 bases, with 14 bases between them. The CDR3 is 14 residues long. Germline V CDR1 and CDR2: SGHTA, FQGNSA. CDR3 bases: TGTGCCAGCAGCTGGGAGCTAGTTGGGAATGAGCAGTTCTTC. This gives the protein CASSWELVGNEQFF.

The chain recombines TRBV20-1 with TRBJ1-2; D not resolved. This CDR3 has 10 amino acids. V lost 5 bases and J lost 13, with 14 bases in between. In germline, CDR1 is DFQATT, CDR2 SNEGSKA (reference sequence). The CDR3 DNA reads TGCAGTGCTCCGGGTCCCTCAGCCACCTTC. It specifies CSAPGPSATF.

This sequence joins TRBV7-2 and TRBJ2-2, with TRBD2 matching over 7 bases. Per the germline V gene, CDR1 is SGHTA and CDR2 is FQGNSA. V was clipped by 1 base and J by 1 base; unmatched bases: 0. This CDR3 region has 15 residues. Written as DNA, the CDR3 is TGTGCCAGCAGCTTAGTAGCGGGGAACACCGGGGAGCTGTTTTTT. Translation gives CASSLVAGNTGELFF.

The chain links TRBV6-6 to TRBJ1-5; D might be TRBD1 (5 bases). Germline V gene data show CDR1 as MNHNY and CDR2 as SVGAGI (reference sequence). Trimming removed 4 bases at V and 0 bases at J, with 13 bases between. This CDR3 has 16 residues. The DNA for the CDR3 is TGTGCCAGCAGTTCCAGGGTTTCTTATAGCAATCAGCCCCAGCATTTT. It yields the protein CASSSRVSYSNQPQHF.

The gene calls are TRBV15 and TRBJ1-2, with D hard to call. V was clipped by 3 bases and J by 4 bases, with 9 bases between them. Germline V gene sequence: CDR1 LNHNV, CDR2 YYDKDF (reference sequence). The CDR3 runs 13 residues. DNA of the CDR3: TGTGCCACCAGCAGGGGTGGCGGCTATGGCTACACCTTC. Residues: CATSRGGGYGYTF.

The gene calls are TRBV7-2 and TRBJ2-5, with a possible D match to TRBD2 (5 bases). There are 16 residues in the CDR3. From germline, CDR1 is SGHTA and CDR2 FQGNSA. The V gene lost 2 bases and the J gene lost 2 bases, with 15 bases spanning the gap. CDR3 DNA sequence: TGTGCCAGCAGCTTACTCCTCCGACTAACTCAAGAGACCCAGTACTTC. Amino acid sequence: CASSLLLRLTQETQYF.

The rearrangement links TRBV28 to TRBJ1-2, with D perhaps TRBD1 (6 bases). The CDR3 has 15 amino acids. Germline V gene lookup returns CDR1 MDHEN and CDR2 SYDVKM. Between the trimmed V and J ends, which lost 5 bases and 10 bases, there was a span of 23 bases. The CDR3 loop reads CASSPGRGQRSVYTF. CDR3 sequence (DNA): TGTGCCAGCAGTCCCGGGAGAGGACAGCGGTCTGTCTACACCTTC.

This clone was counted once. Here the CDR3 DNA reads TGTGCCAGCAGCTTAGTCGGGACAGGGGGGAGCTCCTACGAGCAGTACTTC. It is translated as CASSLVGTGGSSYEQYF. This rearrangement joins TRBV7-2 to TRBJ2-7, with 11 positions matching TRBD1. This CDR3 region has 17 residues. Per the germline V gene, CDR1 is SGHTA and CDR2 is FQGNSA. J gave up 0 bases and V 1 base, and 5 bases lay outside the gene matches.

The V and J genes are TRBV2 and TRBJ1-5, with D maybe TRBD1 (5 bases). The CDR3 contains 15 residues. V lost 6 bases, J lost 5 bases, and 17 bases lay in between. Germline V CDR1 and CDR2: SNHLY, FYNNEI. The CDR3 loop reads CASRGAGGGYQPQHF. CDR3 coding DNA: TGTGCCAGCAGAGGGGCTGGGGGGGGTTATCAGCCCCAGCATTTT.

This clone was seen only a few times. This rearrangement joins TRBV11-3 to TRBJ2-7; TRBD2 matches at 10 bases. The CDR3 extends over 15 amino acids. The germline V gene encodes CDR1 SGHNT and CDR2 YENEEA. Trimming took 5 bases from V and 6 from J; bases not matched to a gene: 10. This chain's CDR3 is CASSTPGTSVAEQYF. In nucleotides, the CDR3 is TGTGCCAGCAGCACGCCCGGGACTAGCGTTGCCGAGCAGTACTTC.

This clone was seen a few times. The CDR3 DNA follows: TGCGCCAGCAGTCAATCAGAGGGCGAGCGGGAGGTATTAGGTTCCTACGAGCAGTACTTC. Amino acid sequence: CASSQSEGEREVLGSYEQYF. The rearrangement links TRBV23-1 to TRBJ2-7, with 9 bases fitting TRBD2. TRBV23-1 is an ORF; its function is uncertain. J gave up 1 base and V 0 bases, and 16 bases lay outside the gene matches. The CDR3 covers 20 residues.

V and J are TRBV6-5 and TRBJ2-3, with D unclear. Trimming took off 6 bases at V and 0 bases at J, with 4 bases between the two ends. This CDR3 comprises 12 residues. Germline loops: CDR1 MNHEY, CDR2 SVGAGI. CDR3 sequence (DNA): TGTGCCAGCAGGCTCAGCACAGATACGCAGTATTTT. Its protein product is CASRLSTDTQYF.

The chain carries TRBV30 and TRBJ1-1; D might be TRBD1 (5 bases). Per germline, CDR1 GTSNPN and CDR2 SVGIG (reference sequence). Trimming shortened V by 7 bases and J by 6 bases, and 12 bases separated the two germline ends. This CDR3 has 11 amino acids. The CDR3 reads CASHGAPEAFF. The CDR3 DNA is TGTGCCTCTCATGGGGCCCCTGAAGCTTTCTTT.

The V and J genes are TRBV10-3 and TRBJ2-3; D perhaps matches TRBD2 (5 bases). This CDR3 contains 13 residues. The germline V and J ends were trimmed by 4 bases and 0 bases, with 5 bases remaining between them. Germline V gene data show CDR1 as ENHRY and CDR2 as SYGVKD. The CDR3 spells CAISGGSTDTQYF. In DNA form, the CDR3 reads TGTGCCATCAGTGGAGGGAGCACAGATACGCAGTATTTT.

The rearrangement joins TRBV4-3 to TRBJ2-5; D is possibly TRBD1 (5 bases). Near its end, the DNA agrees better with TRBJ2-7, so the J call may be wrong. Germline V CDR1 and CDR2: LGHNA, YSLEER. This CDR3 has 14 residues. The CDR3 nucleotides read TGCGCCAGCAGCCAAGTCCCAGGGACCTACGAGCAGTACTTC. It yields the protein CASSQVPGTYEQYF.

This clone showed up just a few times. The chain has TRBV28 and TRBJ1-2; a possible D gene is TRBD1 (6 bases). V was cut by 7 bases and J by 4 bases, with 16 bases left in between. The CDR3 totals 14 residues. Germline CDR1 reads MDHEN; CDR2 reads SYDVKM. The CDR3 loop reads CASTIGQLTYGYTF. The CDR3 DNA reads as TGTGCCAGCACTATAGGACAGCTCACCTATGGCTACACCTTC.

The chain carries TRBV5-1 and TRBJ1-4, with D perhaps matching TRBD1 (6 bases). The CDR3 contains 14 residues. CDR1 SGHRS and CDR2 YFSETQ come from the germline V gene. Deletions cut 4 bases from V and 4 bases from J, with 11 bases between. CDR3 nucleotide sequence: TGCGCCAGCAGCCCTGGGACACTTAATGAAAAACTGTTTTTT. Encoded protein: CASSPGTLNEKLFF.

The rearrangement joins TRBV9 to TRBJ2-7; perhaps TRBD2 as D (5 bases). This CDR3 has 14 amino acids. V shed 7 bases and J shed 2 bases, with 16 bases lying between them. CDR1 SGDLS and CDR2 YYNGEE come from the germline V gene. The CDR3 region has the DNA TGTGCCAGCGGAGGAGGCGGCGGAACCTACGAGCAGTACTTC. The encoded protein is CASGGGGGTYEQYF.

The rearrangement joins TRBV19 to TRBJ2-1, with D perhaps matching TRBD1 or TRBD2 (6 bases each). The germline V gene encodes CDR1 LNHDA and CDR2 SQIVND (reference sequence). CDR3 length equals 14 residues. The V end was cut by 5 bases, the J end by 6 bases, with 14 bases between. CDR3 coding DNA: TGTGCCAGTAGTGGGTCACGGGGGCTCAATGAGCAGTTCTTC. Translation gives CASSGSRGLNEQFF.

The chain employs TRBV5-1 and TRBJ2-5; D unresolved. The CDR3 consists of 12 residues. V lost 4 bases to trimming and J lost 1 base, with 5 bases between them. Germline V gives CDR1 SGHRS, CDR2 YFSETQ. The DNA for the CDR3 is TGCGCCAGCAGCGACCCCCAAGAGACCCAGTACTTC. Protein product: CASSDPQETQYF. Filled out from reference TRBV5-1 and TRBJ2-5, the complete variable domain reads KAGVTQTPRYLIKTRGQQVTLSCSPISGHRSVSWYQQTPGQGLQFLFEYFSETQRNKGNFPGRFSGRQFSNSRSEMNVSTLELGDSALYLCASSDPQETQYFGPGTRLLVL.

V gene TRBV9 combines with J gene TRBJ1-1, with D unresolved. Germline V gives CDR1 SGDLS, CDR2 YYNGEE. Trimming shortened V by 0 bases and J by 6 bases, and 6 bases separated the two germline ends. The CDR3 has 12 amino acids. DNA for the CDR3: TGTGCCAGCAGCGTAGACGGCTCTGAAGCTTTCTTT. Its protein product is CASSVDGSEAFF.

The chain uses TRBV29-1 and TRBJ1-2; 7 bases match TRBD1. CDR3 length equals 14 residues. Per germline, CDR1 SQVTM and CDR2 ANQGSEA. The V gene end was trimmed by 5 bases and the J gene end by 3 bases; junction bases not matched to a gene: 9. CDR3 in DNA: TGCAGCGTTCCTGGGACAGCCGGAGACTATGGCTACACCTTC. This encodes CSVPGTAGDYGYTF.

The chain carries TRBV11-3 and TRBJ2-1; D uncertain. Germline CDR1 reads SGHNT; CDR2 reads YENEEA. The CDR3 runs to 15 residues. Trimming left V 1 base short and J 7 bases short, with 14 bases between. CDR3 bases: TGTGCCAGCAGCTTAGCAATAGGTCTACTAAATGAGCAGTTCTTC. Its protein is CASSLAIGLLNEQFF.

This rearrangement joins TRBV7-9 to TRBJ1-2; TRBD1 matches 7 bases. This CDR3 spans 16 amino acids. Trimming at V came to 9 bases and at J to 5 bases, leaving 18 bases not matched to a gene. CDR1 SEHNR and CDR2 FQNEAQ come from the germline V gene (reference sequence). CDR3: CASPRDSMSDSYGYTF. The DNA of the CDR3 is TGTGCCAGTCCCCGGGACAGCATGAGTGATAGTTATGGCTACACCTTC.

The rearrangement links TRBV19 to TRBJ2-5, with 7 bases fitting TRBD2. The CDR3 totals 13 residues. Germline CDR1 LNHDA, CDR2 SQIVND (reference sequence). The trim removed 5 bases at V and 4 bases at J, leaving 4 bases unmatched. DNA of the CDR3: TGTGCCAGTAGTGGAGGGGAGGGAGAGACCCAGTACTTC. Its protein is CASSGGEGETQYF.

The V gene is TRBV4-3, the J gene TRBJ1-1; D not certain. The CDR3 length is 13 residues. The germline V gene encodes CDR1 LGHNA and CDR2 YSLEER. V was shortened by 2 bases and J by 4 bases, with 8 bases between the two germline ends. CDR3 coding DNA: TGCGCCAGCAGCCAACCAGACGGCACTGAAGCTTTCTTT. Encoded protein: CASSQPDGTEAFF.

The chain carries TRBV7-3 and TRBJ2-7; D is unresolved. CDR1 and CDR2 from the germline V gene are SGHTA and FQGTGA. The CDR3 sequence is 14 residues long. The ends were cut back, 2 bases at V and 2 bases at J, with 10 bases in the middle. This CDR3 is CASSLVSVPYEQYF. CDR3 DNA: TGTGCCAGCAGCTTAGTTTCTGTTCCCTACGAGCAGTACTTC.